This T cell receptor (beta chain) came from a study of blood T cell repertoires in COVID-19. On the study more broadly: Specimens from acute and convalescent COVID-19 originated in the United States, Italy and Spain. T cells, B-cell-depleted T cells, or PBMCs supplied cDNA or gDNA.

In the original workflow: Quantification of nucleated cells was approximated via reference gene primer amplification. The repertoire was sequenced with immunoSEQ multiplex PCR; TCRdb's copy has only in-frame clones and lacks some. Clone size and V and J calls were adopted from that table, with D and trimming inferred from the DNA. The sample has about 41,000 clones, roughly 83% seen once. Germline assignment: CDR1 SQVTM and CDR2 ANQGSEA. This CDR3 is built from 12 residues. The TCR originated in a woman aged 60-70 years with acute or convalescent COVID-19. Sequencing was performed on peripheral blood. V is TRBV29-1 and J is TRBJ2-1, with a tentative D call TRBD2 (6 bases). CDR3 nucleotide sequence: TGCGGGGGGAGATGGATATACAATGAGCAGTTCTTC. Translation gives CGGRWIYNEQFF.